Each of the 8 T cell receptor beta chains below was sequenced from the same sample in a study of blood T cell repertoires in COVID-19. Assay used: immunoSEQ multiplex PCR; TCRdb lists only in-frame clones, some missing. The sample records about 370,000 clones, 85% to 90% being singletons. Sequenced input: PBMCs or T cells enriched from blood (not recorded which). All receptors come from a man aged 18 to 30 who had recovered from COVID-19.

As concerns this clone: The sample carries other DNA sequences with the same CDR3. The chain's CDR3 is CASSLGTVNTEAFF. Here the CDR3 DNA reads TGCGCCAGCAGCTTGGGTACAGTCAACACTGAAGCTTTCTTT. The chain couples TRBV5-1 to TRBJ1-1; the D is unclear. V lost 0 bases and J lost 2, with 8 bases in between. The CDR3 consists of 14 residues. The germline V gene encodes CDR1 SGHRS and CDR2 YFSETQ.

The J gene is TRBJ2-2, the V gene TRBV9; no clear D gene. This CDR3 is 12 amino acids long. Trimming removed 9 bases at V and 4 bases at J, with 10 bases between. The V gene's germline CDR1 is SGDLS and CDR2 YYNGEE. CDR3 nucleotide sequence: TGTGCCAAGAACTGGAGCACCGGGGAGCTGTTTTTT. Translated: CAKNWSTGELFF.

CDR3 sequence: CASRKEATSGNTIYF. CDR3 nucleotide sequence: TGTGCCAGTAGGAAGGAGGCGACCTCTGGAAACACCATATATTTT. This chain joins TRBV19 and TRBJ1-3; D is unresolved. CDR1 and CDR2 (germline): LNHDA, SQIVND (reference sequence). The CDR3 totals 15 residues. Trimming left V 6 bases short and J 0 bases short, with 12 bases between.

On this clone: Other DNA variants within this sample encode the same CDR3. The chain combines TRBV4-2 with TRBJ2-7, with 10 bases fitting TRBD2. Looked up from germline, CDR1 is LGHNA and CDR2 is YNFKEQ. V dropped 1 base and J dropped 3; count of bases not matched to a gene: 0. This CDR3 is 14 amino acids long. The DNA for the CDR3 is TGTGCCAGCAGCCAAGGACTAGCGGGCTACGAGCAGTACTTC. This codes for CASSQGLAGYEQYF.

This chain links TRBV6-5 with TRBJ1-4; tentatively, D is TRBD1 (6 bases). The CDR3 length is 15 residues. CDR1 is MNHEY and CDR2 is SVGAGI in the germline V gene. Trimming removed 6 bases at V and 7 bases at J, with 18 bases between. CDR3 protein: CASSQTGFRGEKLFF. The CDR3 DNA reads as TGTGCCAGCAGCCAAACAGGGTTCCGTGGTGAAAAACTGTTTTTT.

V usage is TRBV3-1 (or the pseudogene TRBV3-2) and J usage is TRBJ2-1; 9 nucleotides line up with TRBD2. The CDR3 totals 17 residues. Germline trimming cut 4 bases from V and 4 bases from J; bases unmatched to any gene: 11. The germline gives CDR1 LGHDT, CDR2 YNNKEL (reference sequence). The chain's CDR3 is CASSRRVLAGRYNEQFF. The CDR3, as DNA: TGTGCCAGCAGCCGCCGGGTCCTAGCGGGACGATACAATGAGCAGTTCTTC.

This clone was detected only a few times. The CDR3, as DNA: TGCGCCAGCAGCTTGGAGACAGGGAGCACTGAAGCTTTCTTT. The encoded protein is CASSLETGSTEAFF. V gene TRBV5-1 combines with J gene TRBJ1-1; TRBD1 agrees at 7 bases. V was clipped by 0 bases and J by 4 bases; unmatched bases: 3. The CDR3 is 14 amino acids. CDR1 and CDR2 (germline): SGHRS, YFSETQ.

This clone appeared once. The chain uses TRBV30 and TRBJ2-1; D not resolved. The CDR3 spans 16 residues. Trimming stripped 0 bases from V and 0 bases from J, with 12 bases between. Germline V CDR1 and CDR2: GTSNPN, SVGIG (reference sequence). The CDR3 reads CAWSVPAQSSYNEQFF. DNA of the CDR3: TGTGCCTGGAGTGTACCAGCGCAGAGCTCCTACAATGAGCAGTTCTTC.